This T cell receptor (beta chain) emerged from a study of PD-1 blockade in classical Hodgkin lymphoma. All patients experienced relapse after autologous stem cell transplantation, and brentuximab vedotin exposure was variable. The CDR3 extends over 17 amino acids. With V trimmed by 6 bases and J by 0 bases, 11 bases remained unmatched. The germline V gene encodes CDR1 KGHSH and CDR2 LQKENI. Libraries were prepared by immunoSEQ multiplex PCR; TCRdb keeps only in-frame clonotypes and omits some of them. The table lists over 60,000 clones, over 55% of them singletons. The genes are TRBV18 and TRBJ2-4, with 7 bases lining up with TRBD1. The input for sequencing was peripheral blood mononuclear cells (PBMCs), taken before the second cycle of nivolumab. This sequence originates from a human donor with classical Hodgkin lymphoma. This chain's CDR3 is CASSRAGTVLAKNIQYF. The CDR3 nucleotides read TGTGCCAGCTCCAGGGCCGGGACAGTTCTAGCCAAAAACATTCAGTACTTC.